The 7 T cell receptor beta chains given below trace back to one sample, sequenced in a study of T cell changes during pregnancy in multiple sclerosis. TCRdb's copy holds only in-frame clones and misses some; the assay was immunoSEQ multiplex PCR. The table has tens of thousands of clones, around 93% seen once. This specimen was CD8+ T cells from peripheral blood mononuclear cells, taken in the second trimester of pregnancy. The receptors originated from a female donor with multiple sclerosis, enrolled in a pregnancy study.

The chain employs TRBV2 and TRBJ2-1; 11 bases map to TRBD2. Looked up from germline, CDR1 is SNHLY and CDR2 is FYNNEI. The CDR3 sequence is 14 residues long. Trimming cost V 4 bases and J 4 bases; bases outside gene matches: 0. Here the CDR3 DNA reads TGTGCCAGCAGTGGACTAGCGGGGTACAATGAGCAGTTCTTC. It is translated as CASSGLAGYNEQFF. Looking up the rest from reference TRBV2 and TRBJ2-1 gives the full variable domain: EPEVTQTPSHQVTQMGQEVILRCVPISNHLYFYWYRQILGQKVEFLVSFYNNEISEKSEIFDDQFSVERPDGSNFTLKIRSTKLEDSAMYFCASSGLAGYNEQFFGPGTRLTVL.

CDR3 amino acids: CASSEGLAGEETQYF. The CDR3 nucleotides read TGTGCCAGCAGCGAGGGACTAGCGGGAGAAGAGACCCAGTACTTC. The chain joins TRBV5-4 to TRBJ2-5, with TRBD2 matching over 14 bases. CDR3 size: 15 residues. After removal of 4 bases from V and 3 bases from J, the junction contained 2 bases not matched to a gene. Germline assignment: CDR1 SGHNT and CDR2 YYREEE (reference sequence).

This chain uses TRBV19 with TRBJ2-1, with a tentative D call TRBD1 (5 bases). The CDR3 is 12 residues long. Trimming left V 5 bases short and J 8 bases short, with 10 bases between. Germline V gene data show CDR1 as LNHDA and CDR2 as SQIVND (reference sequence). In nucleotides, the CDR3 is TGTGCCAGTAGTTGGGCAGGGCATGAGCAGTTCTTC. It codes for CASSWAGHEQFF.

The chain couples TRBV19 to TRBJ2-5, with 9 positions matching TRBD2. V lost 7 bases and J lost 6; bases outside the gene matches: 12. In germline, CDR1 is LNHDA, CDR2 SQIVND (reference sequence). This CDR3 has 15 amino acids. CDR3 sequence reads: CASTAWREGRKTQYF. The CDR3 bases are TGTGCCAGTACCGCGTGGCGGGAGGGCCGGAAGACCCAGTACTTC. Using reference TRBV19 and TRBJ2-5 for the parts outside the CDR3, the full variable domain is DGGITQSPKYLFRKEGQNVTLSCEQNLNHDAMYWYRQDPGQGLRLIYYSQIVNDFQKGDIAEGYSVSREKKESFPLTVTSAQKNPTAFYLCASTAWREGRKTQYFGPGTRLLVL.

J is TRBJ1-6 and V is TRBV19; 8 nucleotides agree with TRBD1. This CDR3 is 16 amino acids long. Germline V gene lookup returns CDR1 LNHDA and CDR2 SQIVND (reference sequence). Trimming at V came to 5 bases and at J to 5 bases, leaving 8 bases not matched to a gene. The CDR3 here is CASSPWTGMDNSPLHF. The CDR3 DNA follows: TGTGCCAGTAGTCCCTGGACAGGGATGGATAATTCACCCCTCCACTTT. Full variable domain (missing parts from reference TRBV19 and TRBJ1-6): DGGITQSPKYLFRKEGQNVTLSCEQNLNHDAMYWYRQDPGQGLRLIYYSQIVNDFQKGDIAEGYSVSREKKESFPLTVTSAQKNPTAFYLCASSPWTGMDNSPLHFGNGTRLTVT.

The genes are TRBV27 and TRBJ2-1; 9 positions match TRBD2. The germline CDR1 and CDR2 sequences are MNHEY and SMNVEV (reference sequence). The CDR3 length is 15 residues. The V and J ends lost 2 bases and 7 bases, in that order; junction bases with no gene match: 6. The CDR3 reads CASSLMAGGRNEQFF. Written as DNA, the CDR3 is TGTGCCAGCAGTTTAATGGCGGGGGGGCGTAATGAGCAGTTCTTC.

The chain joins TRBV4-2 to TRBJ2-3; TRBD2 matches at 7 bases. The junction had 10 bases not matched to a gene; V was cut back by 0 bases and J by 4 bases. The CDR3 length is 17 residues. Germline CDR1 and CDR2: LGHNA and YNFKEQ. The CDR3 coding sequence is TGTGCCAGCAGCCAAGATTGGGAGGGAGGAGGAGCAGATACGCAGTATTTT. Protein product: CASSQDWEGGGADTQYF.